This is a list of T cell receptor beta chains from one sample in a study of blood T cell repertoires in COVID-19. Profiling relied on immunoSEQ multiplex PCR, and the TCRdb table lists in-frame clones only, not all of them. The profile covers 200,000 to 250,000 clones, with 86% appearing a single time and less than 4.5% taken by the ten largest. Material for sequencing was PBMCs or T cells enriched from blood (not recorded which). These receptors were obtained from a woman in her thirties or forties with acute COVID-19. CDR3s include the opening cysteine and the closing phenylalanine or tryptophan. A D gene is named only where the DNA matches it firmly. The size field is filled for only some rows; it gives once, few, many or a size class.

CASSPVVETQYF,TGTGCCAGCAGTCCCGTAGTGGAGACCCAGTACTTC,once,-,TRBV6-5,TRBJ2-5
CASSATSGAPNTGELFF,TGTGCCAGCAGCGCGACTAGCGGGGCCCCGAACACCGGGGAGCTGTTTTTT,-,TRBD2,TRBV6-2/TRBV6-3,TRBJ2-2
CASSSSGAMGYGYTF,TGTGCCAGCAGTTCTTCAGGGGCCATGGGCTATGGCTACACCTTC,-,-,TRBV27,TRBJ1-2
CASGTGNTEAFF,TGTGCCAGCGGGACAGGGAACACTGAAGCTTTCTTT,-,TRBD1,TRBV19,TRBJ1-1
CASSLVDNEQFF,TGTGCCAGCAGCTTAGTAGACAATGAGCAGTTCTTC,-,-,TRBV7-9,TRBJ2-1
CASSAPGQINEQFF,TGTGCCAGTAGTGCCCCGGGACAGATCAATGAGCAGTTCTTC,few,TRBD1,TRBV19,TRBJ2-1
CASSLTSSFGEQYF,TGTGCCAGCAGCTTAACTAGCTCCTTCGGCGAGCAGTACTTC,-,-,TRBV13,TRBJ2-7
CASSEATGTVRKLFF,TGTGCCAGCAGTGAAGCGACAGGGACCGTAAGAAAACTGTTTTTT,-,TRBD1,TRBV2,TRBJ1-4
CASSRSTGINEQYF,TGCGCCAGCAGCCGATCGACAGGGATCAACGAGCAGTACTTC,-,TRBD1,TRBV5-1,TRBJ2-7
CASRSGGIGTEAFF,TGTGCCAGCAGATCCGGGGGGATCGGCACTGAAGCTTTCTTT,-,-,TRBV27,TRBJ1-1
CASSHGAGGKNTEAFF,TGTGCCAGCAGCCACGGGGCAGGGGGAAAGAACACTGAAGCTTTCTTT,-,TRBD1,TRBV7-3,TRBJ1-1
CASSQAGSILNTEAFF,TGTGCCAGCAGCCAAGCGGGATCAATCCTGAACACTGAAGCTTTCTTT,-,-,TRBV14,TRBJ1-1
CASSHSGQGSDTQYF,TGTGCCAGCAGCCATTCGGGACAGGGATCAGATACGCAGTATTTT,-,TRBD1,TRBV6-5,TRBJ2-3
CASSIGRDRGSNGYTF,TGTGCCAGTAGTATTGGCCGGGACAGGGGGTCCAATGGCTACACCTTC,few,TRBD1,TRBV19,TRBJ1-2
CASSRLDTQYF,TGTGCCAGCAGCAGACTGGATACGCAGTATTTT,-,-,TRBV5-5,TRBJ2-3
CASSTPGSSGELFF,TGTGCCAGTAGTACCCCGGGGTCTAGCGGGGAGCTGTTTTTT,once,-,TRBV19,TRBJ2-2
CASSPHREGTEAFF,TGTGCCAGCAGCCCCCACCGGGAGGGCACTGAAGCTTTCTTT,-,-,TRBV3-1/TRBV3-2,TRBJ1-1
CASSTRLAGGGDTQYF,TGTGCCAGCAGCACCCGACTAGCGGGGGGCGGAGATACGCAGTATTTT,-,TRBD2,TRBV11-3,TRBJ2-3
CASSVGTGGADTQYF,TGTGCCAGCAGCGTGGGGACAGGAGGGGCAGATACGCAGTATTTT,-,TRBD1,TRBV6-5,TRBJ2-3
CASSVDSPMNTEAFF,TGTGCCAGCAGCGTAGACAGCCCGATGAACACTGAAGCTTTCTTT,-,-,TRBV2,TRBJ1-1
CASSPRDLLGYTF,TGTGCCAGCAGCCCGCGGGACCTCCTCGGCTACACCTTC,once,-,TRBV5-6,TRBJ1-2
CASSLVSGGGEKLFF,TGCGCCAGCAGCTTGGTTTCAGGCGGGGGCGAAAAACTGTTTTTT,-,-,TRBV5-1,TRBJ1-4
CASSPRGQANYGYTF,TGTGCCAGTAGTCCCAGGGGGCAGGCTAACTATGGCTACACCTTC,-,TRBD1,TRBV19,TRBJ1-2
CASRMDRPTGELFF,TGTGCCAGCAGGATGGACAGGCCCACCGGGGAGCTGTTTTTT,-,TRBD1,TRBV2,TRBJ2-2
CASSLFSGTGDTEAFF,TGTGCCAGCAGCTTGTTCAGTGGGACGGGAGACACTGAAGCTTTCTTT,-,-,TRBV5-6,TRBJ1-1
CASSEDYNYGYTF,TGTGCCAGCAGTGAAGACTACAACTATGGCTACACCTTC,few,-,TRBV2,TRBJ1-2
CASSLGNKGYTF,TGTGCCAGCAGTTTAGGAAACAAGGGCTACACCTTC,-,-,TRBV12-3/TRBV12-4,TRBJ1-2
CASSWTSGGVGDTQYF,TGTGCCAGCAGCTGGACTAGCGGGGGGGTTGGAGATACGCAGTATTTT,-,TRBD2,TRBV7-3,TRBJ2-3
CSVELLTSSYNEQFF,TGCAGCGTTGAGCTGCTTACCAGCTCCTACAATGAGCAGTTCTTC,-,-,TRBV29-1,TRBJ2-1
CASGQLRTEAFF,TGCGCCAGTGGACAGCTCCGAACTGAAGCTTTCTTT,-,-,TRBV10-2,TRBJ1-1
CASATRQTLNTEAFF,TGTGCCAGTGCGACGAGACAGACCCTGAACACTGAAGCTTTCTTT,-,-,TRBV19,TRBJ1-1
CASRPLGTSGAKETQYF,TGTGCCAGCCGACCGCTCGGGACTAGCGGGGCGAAGGAGACCCAGTACTTC,-,TRBD2,TRBV18,TRBJ2-5
CAISESDQGSNEQFF,TGTGCCATCAGTGAGTCAGATCAGGGTAGTAATGAGCAGTTCTTC,-,-,TRBV10-3,TRBJ2-1
CASTVTGGTEAFF,TGTGCCAGTACCGTCACGGGGGGCACTGAAGCTTTCTTT,-,-,TRBV19,TRBJ1-1
CASSVDLGAGANVLTF,TGTGCCAGCAGCGTAGATCTAGGGGCTGGGGCCAACGTCCTGACTTTC,-,-,TRBV9,TRBJ2-6
CASSPKRRGQYTGELFF,TGCGCCAGCAGTCCCAAAAGGAGGGGACAGTACACCGGGGAGCTGTTTTTT,-,-,TRBV23-1,TRBJ2-2
CASSPRTGDGEQFF,TGTGCCAGCTCACCACGGACAGGGGATGGCGAGCAGTTCTTC,-,TRBD1,TRBV18,TRBJ2-1
CASSQEEGQGAYQPQHF,TGTGCCAGTAGCCAAGAGGAGGGACAGGGGGCGTATCAGCCCCAGCATTTT,-,TRBD1,TRBV19,TRBJ1-5
CASSYFGRAAEAFF,TGTGCCAGCAGTTACTTTGGGAGGGCGGCTGAAGCTTTCTTT,-,-,TRBV6-2/TRBV6-3,TRBJ1-1
CATSGGGERRETQYF,TGTGCCACCAGCGGGGGGGGAGAGAGGCGGGAGACCCAGTACTTC,-,TRBD2,TRBV15,TRBJ2-5
CASSQRVGNSPLHF,TGTGCCAGCAGCCAACGGGTAGGCAATTCACCCCTCCACTTT,-,-,TRBV3-1/TRBV3-2,TRBJ1-6
CASSPLGGNSNQPQHF,TGTGCCAGCAGCCCCCTCGGAGGTAATAGCAATCAGCCCCAGCATTTT,-,-,TRBV7-8,TRBJ1-5
CASSLAQDGLNEKLFF,TGTGCCAGCAGCCTCGCACAGGACGGGCTTAATGAAAAACTGTTTTTT,-,-,TRBV5-8,TRBJ1-4
CASSRRLPTGSPLHF,TGTGCCAGCAGCCGAAGACTCCCGACCGGTTCACCCCTCCACTTT,-,-,TRBV3-1/TRBV3-2,TRBJ1-6